The rows below give T cell receptor beta chains drawn from one sample of a study of control samples from healthy donors and cancer patients. TCRdb's table, derived via immunoSEQ multiplex PCR, lists solely in-frame clones and lacks some. Here the sample spans 170,000 or so clones, more than 85% being singletons. The material sequenced was blood. All receptors derive from a middle-aged woman in good health. Each CDR3 is given with its conserved first and last residue. A D gene is named only where the DNA matches it firmly. A row's size may be missing; if present it is once, few, many or a size class.

v_gene	d_gene	j_gene	abundance	CDR3aa	CDR3nt
TRBV19	NA	TRBJ1-1	once	CASRELQGLNTEAFF	TGTGCCAGTAGGGAGTTACAGGGCCTGAACACTGAAGCTTTCTTT
TRBV3-1/TRBV3-2	NA	TRBJ1-1	NA	CASSPTVNTEAFF	TGTGCCAGCAGCCCGACAGTTAACACTGAAGCTTTCTTT
TRBV5-1	NA	TRBJ2-2	NA	CASSLRSNTGELFF	TGCGCCAGCAGCTTGCGGTCCAACACCGGGGAGCTGTTTTTT
TRBV6-5	NA	TRBJ2-2	NA	CASSFSGGAGELFF	TGTGCCAGCAGTTTTAGCGGAGGTGCCGGGGAGCTGTTTTTT
TRBV28	TRBD1	TRBJ2-7	NA	CASIGTGMGEQYF	TGTGCCAGCATTGGGACAGGGATGGGCGAGCAGTACTTC
TRBV11-3	NA	TRBJ2-3	NA	CASSLYGETDTQYF	TGTGCCAGCAGCTTATACGGGGAGACAGATACGCAGTATTTT
TRBV7-2	NA	TRBJ2-3	NA	CASSPPSTDTQYF	TGTGCCAGCAGTCCCCCCAGCACAGATACGCAGTATTTT
TRBV7-3	NA	TRBJ2-1	NA	CASSPTSLEYNEQFF	TGTGCCAGCAGCCCGACCTCGTTAGAATACAATGAGCAGTTCTTC
TRBV28	TRBD1	TRBJ1-4	NA	CASIPGTGSGEKLFF	TGTGCCAGCATACCCGGGACAGGGTCGGGTGAAAAACTGTTTTTT
TRBV9	NA	TRBJ2-5	once	CASSVVGQGETQYF	TGTGCCAGCAGCGTAGTCGGGCAGGGGGAGACCCAGTACTTC
TRBV6-5	NA	TRBJ2-7	NA	CASKGRVNYEQYF	TGTGCCTCCAAAGGCCGGGTTAACTACGAGCAGTACTTC
TRBV14	NA	TRBJ2-1	NA	CASSQLLANEQFF	TGTGCCAGCAGCCAACTTCTAGCCAATGAGCAGTTCTTC
TRBV6-1	TRBD1	TRBJ1-4	NA	CASSDGTGHEKLFF	TGTGCCAGCAGTGACGGGACAGGGCACGAAAAACTGTTTTTT
TRBV7-8	NA	TRBJ1-2	NA	CASSLAQNQNYGYTF	TGTGCCAGCAGCTTAGCACAGAACCAGAACTATGGCTACACCTTC
TRBV28	TRBD2	TRBJ2-3	NA	CASSYARGGTDTQYF	TGTGCCAGCAGTTATGCGCGGGGGGGCACAGATACGCAGTATTTT
TRBV2	NA	TRBJ2-1	NA	CASAVYNEQFF	TGTGCCTCTGCAGTATACAATGAGCAGTTCTTC
TRBV6-2/TRBV6-3	TRBD1	TRBJ2-1	NA	CASSPWTGPNEQFF	TGTGCCAGCAGTCCATGGACAGGTCCCAATGAGCAGTTCTTC